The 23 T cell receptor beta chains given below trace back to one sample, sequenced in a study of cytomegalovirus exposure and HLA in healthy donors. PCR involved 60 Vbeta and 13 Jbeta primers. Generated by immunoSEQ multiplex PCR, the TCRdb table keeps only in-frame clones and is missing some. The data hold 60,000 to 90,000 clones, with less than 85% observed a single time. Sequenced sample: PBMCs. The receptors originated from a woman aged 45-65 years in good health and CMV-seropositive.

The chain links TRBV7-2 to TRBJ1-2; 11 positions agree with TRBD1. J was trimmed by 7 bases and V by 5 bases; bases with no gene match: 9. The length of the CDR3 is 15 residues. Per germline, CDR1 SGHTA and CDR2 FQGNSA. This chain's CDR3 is CASSPQLGTGGGYTF. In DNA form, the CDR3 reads TGTGCCAGCAGCCCACAACTCGGGACAGGGGGTGGCTACACCTTC.

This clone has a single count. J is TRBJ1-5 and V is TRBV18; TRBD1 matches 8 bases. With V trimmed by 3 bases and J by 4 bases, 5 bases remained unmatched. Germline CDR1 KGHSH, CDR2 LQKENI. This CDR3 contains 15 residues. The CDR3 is CASSPQGAGNQPQHF. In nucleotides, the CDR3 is TGTGCCAGCTCACCCCAGGGGGCTGGTAATCAGCCCCAGCATTTT.

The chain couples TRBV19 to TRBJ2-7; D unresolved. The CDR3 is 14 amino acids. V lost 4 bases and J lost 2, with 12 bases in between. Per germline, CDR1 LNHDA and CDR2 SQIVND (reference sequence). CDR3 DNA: TGTGCCAGTAGTAAACTCGATGATACCTACGAGCAGTACTTC. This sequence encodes CASSKLDDTYEQYF.

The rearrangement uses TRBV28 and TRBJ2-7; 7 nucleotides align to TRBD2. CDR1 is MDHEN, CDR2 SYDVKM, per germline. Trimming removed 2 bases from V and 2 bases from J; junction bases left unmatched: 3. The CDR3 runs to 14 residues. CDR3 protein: CASSLAGETYEQYF. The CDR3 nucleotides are TGTGCCAGCAGTTTAGCGGGGGAGACCTACGAGCAGTACTTC.

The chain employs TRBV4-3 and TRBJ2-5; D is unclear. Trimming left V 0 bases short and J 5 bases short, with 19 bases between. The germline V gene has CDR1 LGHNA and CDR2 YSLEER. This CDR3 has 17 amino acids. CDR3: CASSQDLGGRYLETQYF. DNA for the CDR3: TGCGCCAGCAGCCAAGATTTAGGTGGCAGGTACCTGGAGACCCAGTACTTC.

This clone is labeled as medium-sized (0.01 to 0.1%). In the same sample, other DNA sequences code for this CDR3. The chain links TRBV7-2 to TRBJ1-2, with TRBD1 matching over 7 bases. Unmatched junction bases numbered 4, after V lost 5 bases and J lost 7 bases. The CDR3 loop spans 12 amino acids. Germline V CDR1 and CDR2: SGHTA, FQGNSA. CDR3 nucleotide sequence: TGTGCCAGCAGCCTTAGACAGGGTGGCTACACCTTC. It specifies CASSLRQGGYTF.

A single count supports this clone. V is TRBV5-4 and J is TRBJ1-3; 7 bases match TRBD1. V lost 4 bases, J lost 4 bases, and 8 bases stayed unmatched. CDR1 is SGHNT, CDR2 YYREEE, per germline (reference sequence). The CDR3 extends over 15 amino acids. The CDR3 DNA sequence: TGTGCCAGCAGCGATCAGGGGGTGGACGGAAACACCATATATTTT. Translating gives CASSDQGVDGNTIYF.

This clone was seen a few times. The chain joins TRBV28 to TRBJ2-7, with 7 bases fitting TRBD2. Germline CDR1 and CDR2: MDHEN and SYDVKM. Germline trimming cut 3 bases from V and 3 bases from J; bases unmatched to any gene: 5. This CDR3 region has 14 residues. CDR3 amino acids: CASSFGLADYEQYF. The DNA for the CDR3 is TGTGCCAGCAGTTTTGGGCTAGCGGACTACGAGCAGTACTTC. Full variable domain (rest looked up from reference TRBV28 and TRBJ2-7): DVKVTQSSRYLVKRTGEKVFLECVQDMDHENMFWYRQDPGLGLRLIYFSYDVKMKEKGDIPEGYSVSREKKERFSLILESASTNQTSMYLCASSFGLADYEQYFGPGTRLTVT.

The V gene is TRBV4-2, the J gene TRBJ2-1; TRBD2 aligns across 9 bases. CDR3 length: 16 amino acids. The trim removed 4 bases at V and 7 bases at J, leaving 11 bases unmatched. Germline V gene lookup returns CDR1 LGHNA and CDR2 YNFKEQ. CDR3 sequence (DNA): TGTGCCAGCAGCCCCACGGTCGCGGGAGGGTGGAATGAGCAGTTCTTC. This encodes CASSPTVAGGWNEQFF.

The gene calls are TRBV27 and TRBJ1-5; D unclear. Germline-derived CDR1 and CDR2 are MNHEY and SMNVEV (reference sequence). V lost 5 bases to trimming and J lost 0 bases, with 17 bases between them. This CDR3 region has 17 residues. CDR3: CASSRTREPISNQPQHF. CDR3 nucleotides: TGTGCCAGCAGTCGTACTCGGGAGCCGATTAGCAATCAGCCCCAGCATTTT.

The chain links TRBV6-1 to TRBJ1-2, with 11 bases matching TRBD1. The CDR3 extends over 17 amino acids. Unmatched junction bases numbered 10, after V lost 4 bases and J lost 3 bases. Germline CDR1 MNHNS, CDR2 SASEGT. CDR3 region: CASSAEAGTGGYYGYTF. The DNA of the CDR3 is TGTGCCAGCAGTGCGGAAGCCGGGACAGGGGGTTACTATGGCTACACCTTC.

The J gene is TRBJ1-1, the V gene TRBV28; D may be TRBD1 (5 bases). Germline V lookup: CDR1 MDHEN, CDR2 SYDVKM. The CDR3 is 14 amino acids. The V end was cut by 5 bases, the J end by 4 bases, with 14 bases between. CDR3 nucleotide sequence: TGTGCCAGCAGTCTACCGACAGTAGGCACTGAAGCTTTCTTT. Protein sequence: CASSLPTVGTEAFF.

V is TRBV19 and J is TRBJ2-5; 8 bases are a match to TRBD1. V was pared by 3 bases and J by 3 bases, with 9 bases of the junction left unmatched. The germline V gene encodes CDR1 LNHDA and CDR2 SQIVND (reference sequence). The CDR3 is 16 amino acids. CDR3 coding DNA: TGTGCCAGTAGTATGATCGGGACAGGAGTGAAAGAGACCCAGTACTTC. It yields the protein CASSMIGTGVKETQYF.

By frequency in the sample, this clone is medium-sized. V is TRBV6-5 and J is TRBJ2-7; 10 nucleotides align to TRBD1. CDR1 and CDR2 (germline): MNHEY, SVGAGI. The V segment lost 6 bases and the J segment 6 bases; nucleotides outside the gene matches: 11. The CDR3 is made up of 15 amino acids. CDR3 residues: CASRYQTGGRGEQYF. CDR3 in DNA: TGTGCCAGCAGGTACCAGACAGGGGGCAGGGGCGAGCAGTACTTC.

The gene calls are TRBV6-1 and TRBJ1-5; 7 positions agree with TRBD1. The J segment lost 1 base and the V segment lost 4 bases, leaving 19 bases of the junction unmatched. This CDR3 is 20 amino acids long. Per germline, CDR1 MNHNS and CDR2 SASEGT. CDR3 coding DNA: TGTGCCAGCAGTGCTACCACAGGGGCCCTTATACCTAGGAGCAATCAGCCCCAGCATTTT. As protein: CASSATTGALIPRSNQPQHF.

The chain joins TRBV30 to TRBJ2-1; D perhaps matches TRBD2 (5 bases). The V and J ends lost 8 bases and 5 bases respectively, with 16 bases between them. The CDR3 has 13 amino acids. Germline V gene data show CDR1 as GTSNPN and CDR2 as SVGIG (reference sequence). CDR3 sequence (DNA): TGTGCCCTGGGAGTCCTCGCAAACAATGAGCAGTTCTTC. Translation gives CALGVLANNEQFF.

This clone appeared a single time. The CDR3 nucleotides are TGTGCCAGCTTATCTTTCGGGATTGGATCCACTGAAGCTTTCTTT. Translation: CASLSFGIGSTEAFF. The chain employs TRBV28 and TRBJ1-1, with D unclear. CDR1 MDHEN and CDR2 SYDVKM come from the germline V gene. The CDR3 has 15 residues. Trimming pared 8 bases from V and 4 bases from J, leaving 20 bases between. The full variable domain, with the rest looked up from reference TRBV28 and TRBJ1-1, is DVKVTQSSRYLVKRTGEKVFLECVQDMDHENMFWYRQDPGLGLRLIYFSYDVKMKEKGDIPEGYSVSREKKERFSLILESASTNQTSMYLCASLSFGIGSTEAFFGQGTRLTVV.

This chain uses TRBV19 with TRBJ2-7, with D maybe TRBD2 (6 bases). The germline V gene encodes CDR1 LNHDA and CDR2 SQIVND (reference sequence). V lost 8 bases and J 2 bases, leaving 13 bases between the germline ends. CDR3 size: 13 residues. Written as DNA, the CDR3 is TGTGCCAGTTCGGAGGGCAGGGCCTACGAGCAGTACTTC. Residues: CASSEGRAYEQYF. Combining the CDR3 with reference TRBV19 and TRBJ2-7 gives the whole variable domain DGGITQSPKYLFRKEGQNVTLSCEQNLNHDAMYWYRQDPGQGLRLIYYSQIVNDFQKGDIAEGYSVSREKKESFPLTVTSAQKNPTAFYLCASSEGRAYEQYFGPGTRLTVT.

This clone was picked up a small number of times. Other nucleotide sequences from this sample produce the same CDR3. The CDR3 spells CASRRSSYEQYF. In DNA, the CDR3 is TGTGCCAGCAGGAGAAGCTCCTACGAGCAGTACTTC. The V and J genes are TRBV6-5 and TRBJ2-7; no reliable D call. CDR3 length: 12 amino acids. The V end was cut by 6 bases, the J end by 0 bases, with 6 bases between. Looked up from germline, CDR1 is MNHEY and CDR2 is SVGAGI.

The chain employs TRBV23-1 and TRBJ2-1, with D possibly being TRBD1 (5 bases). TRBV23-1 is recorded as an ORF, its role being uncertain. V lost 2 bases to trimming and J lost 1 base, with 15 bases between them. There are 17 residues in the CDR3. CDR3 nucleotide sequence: TGCGCCAGCAGTCAACGCAACGGACATGGGTCCTACAATGAGCAGTTCTTC. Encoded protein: CASSQRNGHGSYNEQFF.

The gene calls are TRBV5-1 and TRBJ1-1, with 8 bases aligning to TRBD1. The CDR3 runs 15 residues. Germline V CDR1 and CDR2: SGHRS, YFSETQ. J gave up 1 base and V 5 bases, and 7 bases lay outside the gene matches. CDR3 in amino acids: CASSQLQGGNTEAFF. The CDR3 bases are TGCGCCAGCAGTCAACTACAGGGGGGGAACACTGAAGCTTTCTTT.

The CDR3 sequence is CASGATLAGGPRDTQYF. CDR3 coding DNA: TGTGCTAGTGGTGCGACTCTAGCGGGGGGGCCCAGAGATACGCAGTATTTT. V is TRBV12-5 and J is TRBJ2-3, with TRBD2 identical over 12 bases. With V trimmed by 5 bases and J by 5 bases, 11 bases remained unmatched. Germline lookup yields CDR1 LGHNT and CDR2 FRNRAP. The CDR3 totals 17 residues.

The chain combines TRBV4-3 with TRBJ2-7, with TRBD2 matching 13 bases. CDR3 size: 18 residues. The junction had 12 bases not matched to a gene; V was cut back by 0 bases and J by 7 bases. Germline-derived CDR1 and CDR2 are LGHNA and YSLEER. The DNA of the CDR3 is TGCGCCAGCAGCCAAGATGTACTAGCGGGGGGGCGGAAGTTAGAGCAGTACTTC. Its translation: CASSQDVLAGGRKLEQYF.